The rows below give T cell receptor beta chains drawn from one sample of a study. TCRdb fed the 5' RACE reads into MiXCR, producing one record per CDR3 protein. The sample holds 55,000 to 80,000 distinct CDR3 sequences, 20% to 25% seen once. The sample was memory CD4+ T cells sorted from a lymph node. All receptors come from a female donor with breast cancer. Both conserved end residues are part of each CDR3. The D gene is left open where the match is weak. Expanded clones are given a class, and other clones once, few, many or no size at all.

>TRBJ2-1|many|TRBD2|TRBV5-5
TGTGCCAGCAGCTCGGGACTAGCGGGGTACAATGAGCAGTTCTTC
CASSSGLAGYNEQFF
>TRBJ1-5|many|.|TRBV13
TGTGCCAGCAGCTTAGGGGGGAGCAATCAGCCCCAGCATTTT
CASSLGGSNQPQHF
>TRBJ2-5|few|TRBD2|TRBV7-8
TGTGCCAGCAGCTTAGCTGGGTGGGAGCGGGGGGGCCAGGAGACCCAGTACTTC
CASSLAGWERGGQETQYF
>TRBJ1-1|many|.|TRBV29-1
TGCAGCGCAACAACACAGGGGAACACTGAAGCTTTCTTT
CSATTQGNTEAFF
>TRBJ2-5|.|.|TRBV7-2
TGTGCCAGCAGCTTAGTTCCACAGATCGTCCAAGAGACCCAGTACTTC
CASSLVPQIVQETQYF
>TRBJ2-7|many|.|TRBV6-2/TRBV6-3
TGTGCCAGCATTTCCGGGAGAGCAGACCTCTCCTACGAGCAGTACTTC
CASISGRADLSYEQYF
>TRBJ2-1|.|.|TRBV24-1
TGTGCCACCAGTGGTTCACGGCCGATCTCCTACAATGAGCAGTTCTTC
CATSGSRPISYNEQFF
>TRBJ2-5|.|.|TRBV5-1
TGCGCCAGCAGCTTGAGAGCTCTCCAAGAGGCCCAGTACTTC
CASSLRALQEAQYF
>TRBJ1-1|.|.|TRBV5-1
TGCGCCAGCAGCTTGGGCGGGGGGGCGAACACTGAAGCTTTCTTT
CASSLGGGANTEAFF
>TRBJ1-2|many|TRBD1|TRBV27
TGTGCCAGCAGTTTCACAGGGGGGCCTGGCTACACCTTC
CASSFTGGPGYTF
>TRBJ2-3|many|TRBD2|TRBV20-1
TGCAGTGCTGAGGAACTAGCGGGCGTGTCAGATACGCAGTATTTT
CSAEELAGVSDTQYF
>TRBJ2-1|.|TRBD2|TRBV7-8
TGTGCCAGCAGCCCGACTCTAGCGGGAGGGAGAGGCCCCTACAATGAGCAGTTCTTC
CASSPTLAGGRGPYNEQFF
>TRBJ2-2|.|.|TRBV11-2
TGTGCCAGCAGCTTAGTTGTCGGGGAGCTGTTTTTT
CASSLVVGELFF
>TRBJ1-1|.|.|TRBV20-1
TGCAGTGCCAAGGACTACACTGAAGCTTTCTTT
CSAKDYTEAFF
>TRBJ2-1|few|.|TRBV5-1
TGCGCCAGCAGCTTGGAACAGGTTTGGGTCAATGAGCAGTTCTTC
CASSLEQVWVNEQFF
>TRBJ2-1|.|.|TRBV20-1
TGCAGTGCTAGTCCGCGGGACAAGTACAATGAGCAGTTCTTC
CSASPRDKYNEQFF
>TRBJ2-3|many|.|TRBV5-4
TGTGCCAGCAGCTTGGCCGGCAGGGCAGATACGCAGTATTTT
CASSLAGRADTQYF
>TRBJ2-3|.|.|TRBV7-3
TGTGCCAGCAGCTTAAAGGGTCTCCGGCACTCTAGCACAGATACGCAGTATTTT
CASSLKGLRHSSTDTQYF
>TRBJ1-5|many|.|TRBV6-1
TGTGCCAGCAGCCCTGACGGGACATCTGATCAGCCCCAGCATTTT
CASSPDGTSDQPQHF
>TRBJ1-1|few|TRBD1|TRBV7-8
TGTGCCAGCAGCTTGAAATACAGGGGATTCAACACTGAAGCTTTCTTT
CASSLKYRGFNTEAFF
>TRBJ2-4|.|TRBD1|TRBV10-1
TGCGCCAGAAGCTCGGACAGGGGGCACGTCAAAAACATTCAGTACTTC
CARSSDRGHVKNIQYF
>TRBJ2-6|.|.|TRBV9
TGTGCCAGCAGCGAGGTCTCTGGGGCCAACGTCCTGACTTTC
CASSEVSGANVLTF
>TRBJ2-1|few|.|TRBV7-2
TGTGCCAGCAGCCTGGATAGCTCCTACAATGAGCAGTTCTTC
CASSLDSSYNEQFF
>TRBJ1-5|few|TRBD1|TRBV12-3/TRBV12-4
TGTGCCAGCAGTTTAGCGCACACAGGGGCGGGAGGCAATCAGCCCCAGCATTTT
CASSLAHTGAGGNQPQHF
>TRBJ1-3|few|.|TRBV7-2
TGTGCCAGCAGCTTAGCGCGGGGAAGCGGAAACACCATATATTTT
CASSLARGSGNTIYF
>TRBJ1-2|many|TRBD1|TRBV29-1
TGCAGCGTTAATCGACAGGGAGGAGGCTACACCTTC
CSVNRQGGGYTF
>TRBJ1-3|.|.|TRBV12-3/TRBV12-4
TGTGCCAGCAACAACCGCCAGGCAGACGTCTCGGGAAACACCATATATTTT
CASNNRQADVSGNTIYF
>TRBJ1-1|.|.|TRBV7-6
TGTGCCGGCAGCTTTAAACCGAACACTGAAGCGTTCTTT
CAGSFKPNTEAFF
>TRBJ1-5|once|.|TRBV27
TGTGCCAGCAGTCAGCTGAAGGATCAGCCCCAGCATTTT
CASSQLKDQPQHF
>TRBJ2-7|many|TRBD2|TRBV20-1
TGCAGTGCCAGGACTAGCCCCCAGTTGGAGCAGTACTTC
CSARTSPQLEQYF
>TRBJ1-2|few|TRBD1|TRBV5-1
TGCGCCAGCAGCCAATTACAGGGGACCTATGGCTACACCTTC
CASSQLQGTYGYTF
>TRBJ1-4|.|.|TRBV20-1
TGCAGTGCTAGAGATCCACTACAGGGATCGGGCGAAAAACTGTTTTTT
CSARDPLQGSGEKLFF
>TRBJ1-5|few|.|TRBV5-4
TGTGCCAGCAGCCCCGGGCCTTCGGGTAATCAGCCCCAGCATTTT
CASSPGPSGNQPQHF
>TRBJ1-2|few|.|TRBV6-5
TGTGCCAGCAAGGGCAGGGCCTATGGCTACACCTTC
CASKGRAYGYTF
>TRBJ2-5|many|.|TRBV10-2
TGCGCCAGCAGTGAGCAGTTACGGGAGACCCAGTACTTC
CASSEQLRETQYF
>TRBJ2-2|many|.|TRBV7-8
TGTGCCAGCAGCCTCAGTCCGGGACTGGGTAACACCGGGGAGCTGTTTTTT
CASSLSPGLGNTGELFF
>TRBJ2-1|.|TRBD2|TRBV5-5
TGTGCCGGCAAAAGCTCTGCTAGCGGGAGTTATGAGCAGTTCTTC
CAGKSSASGSYEQFF
>TRBJ2-1|few|.|TRBV6-5
TGTGCCAGCAGTTACTCTGCAGTCAATGAGCAGTTCTTC
CASSYSAVNEQFF
>TRBJ2-3|.|.|TRBV12-3/TRBV12-4
TGTGCCAGCAGCCCGCGGACCGTTTCGGATACGCAGTATTTT
CASSPRTVSDTQYF
>TRBJ1-1|many|.|TRBV6-6
TGTGCCAGCAGTTACCTCAACACCCGCCCCTCGAACACTGAAGCTTTCTTT
CASSYLNTRPSNTEAFF
>TRBJ2-3|few|.|TRBV20-1
TGCAGTGCTGCCAGGGGCGGCACAGATACGCAGTATTTT
CSAARGGTDTQYF
>TRBJ2-2|.|TRBD2|TRBV6-2/TRBV6-3
TGTGCCACACAGCTCTCGGGACTAAAGATCACCGGGGAGCTGTATTTT
CATQLSGLKITGELYF
>TRBJ2-7|.|.|TRBV4-2
TGTGCCAGCAGCCAAATGGCGAGCGAGCAGTACTTC
CASSQMASEQYF
>TRBJ2-3|.|.|TRBV7-3
TGTGCCAGCAGCTTAAGTTTCTCAGATACGCAGTATTTT
CASSLSFSDTQYF
>TRBJ2-7|few|TRBD1|TRBV6-2/TRBV6-3
TGTGCCAGCACGCGAGGACAGGGTTTGGGTATTGACGAGCAGTACTTC
CASTRGQGLGIDEQYF
>TRBJ1-6|.|TRBD1|TRBV6-5
TGTGCCAGCAGTTACTCCACAGGGGACAATTGGCCCCTCCACTTT
CASSYSTGDNWPLHF
>TRBJ1-1|.|.|TRBV5-1
TGCGCCAGCAGCCGGGGAAGGGAAGGTGAAGCTTTCTTT
CASSRGREGEAFF